This is a list of T cell receptor beta chains from one sample in a study of blood T cell repertoires in COVID-19. TCRdb keeps only in-frame clones here, not all; method: immunoSEQ multiplex PCR. The data show about 130,000 clones, over 75% seen once. The source material was peripheral blood. These TCRs come from a woman at least 80 years old with acute or convalescent COVID-19. Each CDR3 is given with its conserved first and last residue. A D gene is named only where the DNA matches it firmly. A row's size may be missing; if present it is once, few, many or a size class.

V gene	clone size	J gene	D gene	CDR3 DNA	CDR3 protein
TRBV7-2	.	TRBJ1-2	.	TGTGCCAGCAGCCTTAGACAGAACTATGGCTACACCTTC	CASSLRQNYGYTF
TRBV5-4	few	TRBJ1-3	.	TGTGCCAGCAGCTCAGGGGGAAACACCATATATTTT	CASSSGGNTIYF
TRBV10-3	.	TRBJ1-5	.	TGTGCCATCAGTGATCGTAGCAATCAGCCCCAGCATTTT	CAISDRSNQPQHF
TRBV5-1	once	TRBJ2-5	TRBD2	TGCGCCAGCAATCCTACCGCGGGGGGACAAGAGACCCAGTACTTC	CASNPTAGGQETQYF
TRBV5-4	.	TRBJ1-2	.	TGTGCCAGCAGCGCCAGGGCTGTAACTAACTATGGCTACACCTTC	CASSARAVTNYGYTF
TRBV7-2	.	TRBJ1-2	TRBD1	TGTGCCAGCAGCCCCGGGACAGAAACTAACTATGGCTACACCTTC	CASSPGTETNYGYTF
TRBV19	.	TRBJ1-4	.	TGTGCCAGTACCGACCCCCACCGGAGTGAAAAACTGTTTTTT	CASTDPHRSEKLFF
TRBV5-1	.	TRBJ1-1	.	TGCGCCAGCAGCTCCGGGGGGGTTCAAGGACGCGCTGAAGCTTTCTTT	CASSSGGVQGRAEAFF
TRBV6-5	.	TRBJ1-1	.	TGTGCCAGCAGCTTTGACAGTCTTAACACTGAAGCTTTCTTT	CASSFDSLNTEAFF
TRBV6-6	.	TRBJ1-2	TRBD1	TGTGCCAGCAGTTCCCGGACAGGCTTCTATGGCTACACCTTC	CASSSRTGFYGYTF
TRBV9	.	TRBJ1-3	.	TGTGCCAGCAGCGTGGGGAGGCATCTCTCTGGAAACACCATATATTTT	CASSVGRHLSGNTIYF
TRBV5-1	.	TRBJ2-1	TRBD2	TGCGCCAGCAGCTCCGGGACTAGCGGGACTTACAATGAGCAGTTCTTC	CASSSGTSGTYNEQFF
TRBV5-6	.	TRBJ1-2	TRBD1	TGTGCCAGCAGCTTGGGGTCAGGGGGATACTATGGCTACACCTTC	CASSLGSGGYYGYTF
TRBV6-6	.	TRBJ1-2	.	TGTGCCAGCAGTTACGGAGGTGGCTACACCTTC	CASSYGGGYTF
TRBV29-1	.	TRBJ1-1	.	TGCAGCGTGCTGGAGACAGCCCTTGAAGCTTTCTTT	CSVLETALEAFF
TRBV9	.	TRBJ2-2	.	TGTGCCAGCAGCCGCCTAGGGGCGAACACCGGGGAGCTGTTTTTT	CASSRLGANTGELFF